Each of the 7 T cell receptor beta chains below was sequenced from the same sample in a study of blood T cells in healthy people across ages. A second PCR of about 6 to 11 cycles used a sample-barcoded 5' primer and a J-beta primer mix. MiXCR, run by TCRdb on the 5' RACE reads, gives a single entry per CDR3 protein. The table has 1,500,000 or so distinct CDR3 sequences, approximately 43% seen once. Sequencing was done on a sample of blood. These receptors all stem from a woman in her late teens or twenties in good health.

There are many counts of this clonotype. The chain has TRBV5-1 and TRBJ1-1, with D perhaps matching TRBD1 (5 bases). V shed 0 bases and J shed 1 base, with 7 bases lying between them. The CDR3 is made up of 14 amino acids. Germline V gives CDR1 SGHRS, CDR2 YFSETQ. Written as DNA, the CDR3 is TGCGCCAGCAGCTTGGGGGGACGGAACACTGAAGCTTTCTTT. This translates into CASSLGGRNTEAFF.

The V and J genes are TRBV25-1 and TRBJ1-1; 7 nucleotides line up with TRBD1. The CDR3 has 14 amino acids. Germline CDR1 reads MGHDK; CDR2 reads SYGVNS. The V segment lost 5 bases and the J segment 4 bases; nucleotides outside the gene matches: 7. The CDR3 region is CASSLQGRGTEAFF. The CDR3 nucleotides are TGTGCCAGCAGTCTACAGGGGAGGGGCACTGAAGCTTTCTTT.

This clonotype came up a few times. The chain carries TRBV6-1 and TRBJ2-4; 10 bases are a match to TRBD1. This CDR3 comprises 18 residues. Germline values: CDR1 MNHNS, CDR2 SASEGT. The V segment lost 5 bases and the J segment 2 bases; nucleotides outside the gene matches: 12. The CDR3 sequence: CASSPGQGRGGTKNIQYF. In DNA, the CDR3 is TGTGCCAGCAGTCCGGGACAGGGGCGAGGAGGCACCAAAAACATTCAGTACTTC.

This rearrangement joins TRBV11-2 to TRBJ2-3, with D possibly TRBD2 on 5 matching bases. Trimming pared 3 bases from V and 3 bases from J, leaving 13 bases between. CDR3 size: 15 residues. From germline, CDR1 is SGHAT and CDR2 FQNNGV. The CDR3 loop reads CASSLRAWGTDTQYF. The CDR3 DNA reads as TGTGCCAGCAGCTTGAGGGCGTGGGGAACAGATACGCAGTATTTT.

V usage is TRBV3-1 and J usage is TRBJ1-2; tentative D call: TRBD1 (6 bases). With 0 bases removed from V and 4 bases from J, the gap between germline ends came to 18 bases. The CDR3 sequence is 17 residues long. The V gene's germline CDR1 is LGHDT and CDR2 YNNKEL (reference sequence). CDR3: CASSQERRTGRVYGYTF. CDR3 nucleotide sequence: TGTGCCAGCAGCCAAGAAAGGAGAACAGGGAGGGTCTATGGCTACACCTTC.

This clonotype was seen a handful of times. The chain employs TRBV7-8 and TRBJ1-1; 9 nucleotides agree with TRBD1. The CDR3 sequence is 13 residues long. Per the germline V gene, CDR1 is SGHVS and CDR2 is FQNEAQ. With 5 bases clipped from V and 11 bases from J, the junction kept 9 bases outside the gene matches. CDR3 nucleotide sequence: TGTGCCAGCAGCCTGAGGGACAGGGTAGCCGCTTTCTTT. This translates into CASSLRDRVAAFF.

This clonotype turned up a few times. The V and J genes are TRBV7-9 and TRBJ2-7, with 7 bases fitting TRBD1. Germline values: CDR1 SEHNR, CDR2 FQNEAQ (reference sequence). The CDR3 has 15 amino acids. With V trimmed by 3 bases and J by 3 bases, 8 bases remained unmatched. CDR3 sequence (DNA): TGTGCCAGCAGCTTCTCAGGGGGTACTCGCTACGAGCAGTACTTC. This encodes CASSFSGGTRYEQYF.